This TCR beta chain was captured in a study of naive and memory T cell subsets. Two oligonucleotides, mixed equimolar, formed the beta constant-region primer covering TRBC1 and TRBC2. Nested alpha and beta constant-region primers with the SP2 primer drove four PCR rounds on ligated cDNA. MiXCR, applied by TCRdb to the UMI-ligation and nested PCR reads, yields one record per CDR3 protein. The sample yields 95,000 to 150,000 distinct CDR3 sequences, around 35% seen once. The clonotype originates from a human donor in good health. The specimen sequenced was central memory CD4+ T cells from blood.

The CDR3 nucleotides are TGTGCCAGCAGCGTCGGGGGAGTTAACACTGAAGCTTTCTTT. Translated, it gives CASSVGGVNTEAFF. The rearrangement links TRBV9 to TRBJ1-1; the D gene is possibly TRBD1 (5 bases). V was trimmed by 2 bases and J by 2 bases, leaving 10 bases between them. Germline V lookup: CDR1 SGDLS, CDR2 YYNGEE. The CDR3 extends over 14 amino acids. Complete variable domain (other parts from reference TRBV9 and TRBJ1-1): DSGVTQTPKHLITATGQRVTLRCSPRSGDLSVYWYQQSLDQGLQFLIQYYNGEERAKGNILERFSAQQFPDLHSELNLSSLELGDSALYFCASSVGGVNTEAFFGQGTRLTVV.